The present TCR beta chain was sequenced within a study of cytomegalovirus exposure and HLA in healthy donors. The study's findings and limits: Despite most TCR sequences being rare, some public TCRs occurred in many donors. CMV serostatus stood as the only immune exposure information on hand.

The primer mix had 60 Vbeta and 13 Jbeta primers. Some clones are missing from TCRdb's copy, which holds only in-frame ones; the method was immunoSEQ multiplex PCR. The sample holds 75,000 to 95,000 clones, approximately 68% seen once. Donors consisted of healthy bone marrow donors. Details on this clone: Its cognate antigen is unknown.

The clonotype comes from a woman in her forties or fifties in good health and CMV-seropositive. Sequenced: PBMCs.

The CDR3 sequence: CASSPPRGGQETQYF. The CDR3 DNA is TGTGCCAGCAGCCCCCCCAGGGGTGGCCAAGAGACCCAGTACTTC. The genes are TRBV9 and TRBJ2-5, with a possible D match to TRBD1 (6 bases). This CDR3 has 15 residues. Germline CDR1 and CDR2: SGDLS and YYNGEE. Trimming removed 4 bases at V and 1 base at J, with 14 bases between.